The following is a T cell receptor beta chain sequence with its context. The antigen it binds to is not known. Base qualities are not provided; no much larger clone lies one nucleotide away. Receptor libraries were prepared by the immunoSEQ multiplex PCR assay. DNA from the cultured, isolated CD4+ T cells was subjected to TCR beta CDR3 sequencing. For the original study's pipeline: Non-productive TCR sequences were removed, reads were trimmed to the CDR3 region, and CDR3s of at least 7 amino acids were retained. The MANAFEST web app was used to pick out antigen-specific clonotypes by comparing their expansion in peptide wells with that in reference cultures. For clones to be considered positive, expansion at FDR<0.05 versus reference and all other wells, an odds ratio above 5, and a frequency above 0.1% in two replicate wells were required. Cross-reactive clonotypes were defined as significantly expanded in SARS-CoV-2 spike wells and in at least one common cold coronavirus spike condition. CDR3 similarity was assessed by Levenshtein distance with the stringdist R package, and unrooted trees were built with ape in R 3.6.1. TCRdb provides this immuneACCESS table in a form limited to in-frame rearrangements. Some clones are lacking; in checked studies, under half of them reflect an unresolved V gene, and why the rest are absent is not known. The V and J calls and the clone size are those of that table, but D and trimming were determined from the DNA. Within this sample are more than 10,000 clones, with over 60% of them counted one time only. The ten largest clones add up to 33% of the sample.

The data stem from a study of vaccination effects on CD4 cells after COVID-19 (dated by TCRdb to 2021 to 2024). In terms of the full investigation: Samples were taken from three convalescent patients early (day +14) and late (day +241, +227, +161 respectively) after vaccination. Post-vaccine samples across the study were collected a median of 72 days after the second dose, with a range of 14 to 241. SARS-CoV-2 spike-specific CD4+ TCR repertoires from before and after mRNA vaccination were compared in COVID-19 convalescent patients and in infection-naive vaccine recipients. Altogether, some ten COVID-19 convalescent patients and a few SARS-CoV-2-naive healthy vaccine recipients made up the full study. The Oncomine TCR Beta short-read assay on an Illumina iSeq 100 was used to sequence cultures from other donors in the study.

Broader findings and caveats from the paper: The study was limited by a small number of convalescent patients, and early post-infection timepoints were lacking. For convalescent patients, new clones induced by the vaccine made up most of the post-vaccine spike-reactive repertoire, and these new clones were largely distinct from the clones induced by infection. Clones induced by infection and clones induced by vaccination both contracted markedly at late timepoints after vaccination, which fits with T cell responses waning over time.

The CDR3 runs 11 residues from the cysteine to the phenylalanine. Only the CDR3 part of the read is kept: 33 bases, read in frame from the first base. CDR1 ENHRY and CDR2 SYGVKD are derived from the germline V gene. The junction carries 9 bases between V and J, which are trimmed by 11 bases and 4 bases respectively. To identify antigen-specific CD4+ T cell clonotypes by their expansion, the ViraFEST assay first stimulated PBMC with viral peptide pools and then applied TCR sequencing. After more than nine days of culture, CD4+ T cells were isolated with the EasySep CD4+ T cell isolation kit. PCR-confirmed SARS-CoV-2 infection had occurred in convalescent patients between March and December 2020, before the Alpha, Beta and Delta variants emerged in the United States. Participants received two doses of either the BNT162b2 or the mRNA-1273 mRNA SARS-CoV-2 vaccine. Some 2 million PBMC per well were cultured in IMDM with roughly 5% human AB serum, 8.5 to 10 IU/ml IL-2 and gentamicin, plus 10 ug/ml peptides. On days 3 and 7, half of the culture medium was replaced with fresh IL-2-containing medium. Each peptide stimulation condition was cultured in triplicate wells unless otherwise noted. Using Ficoll-Paque Plus gradient centrifugation, PBMC were separated from whole blood and then either used fresh or cryopreserved at -140C. Overlapping peptide pools spanned the spike proteins of SARS-CoV-2 and the common cold coronaviruses HCoV-NL63, HCoV-OC43 and HCoV-229E. The QIAamp micro DNA kit was used to extract genomic DNA from the cultured CD4+ T cells.

Sequencing was performed on CD4+ T cells from PBMCs cultured with HCoV-NL63 spike peptides, taken after COVID-19 vaccination. Interpreted using the paper, the cell subset or site label stands for: HCoV-NL63 spike overlapping peptide pool stimulation. The receptor chain draws on TRBV10-3 and TRBJ2-1; the D gene is perhaps TRBD1, on 5 matching bases. This clonotype was sampled from a human donor who had a prior SARS-CoV-2 infection. Read as DNA, the sequence is TGTGCCGTCCAGGGATACAATGAGCAGTTCTTC. This codes for CAVQGYNEQFF.